What follows are 18 T cell receptor beta chains derived from one specimen sequenced in a study of control samples from healthy donors and cancer patients. Some clones are missing from TCRdb's copy, which holds only in-frame ones; the method was immunoSEQ multiplex PCR. The sample records about 100,000 clones, roughly 87% being singletons. The sequencing input was blood. All receptors come from a woman in her 50s in good health.

V gene TRBV24-1 combines with J gene TRBJ2-7; D gene uncertain. Trimming stripped 4 bases from V and 0 bases from J, with 15 bases between. The length of the CDR3 is 16 residues. Germline CDR1 and CDR2: KGHDR and SFDVKD. CDR3 in amino acids: CATSEGGYHRSYEQYV. The CDR3 DNA reads TGTGCCACCAGTGAGGGCGGATACCATCGCTCCTACGAGCAGTACGTC.

The chain joins TRBV7-8 to TRBJ2-7; 10 positions match TRBD1. The V and J ends lost 4 bases and 5 bases, in that order; junction bases with no gene match: 11. The CDR3 length is 16 residues. The germline V gene encodes CDR1 SGHVS and CDR2 FQNEAQ. CDR3 loop: CASSYYPGTGDHEQYF. The CDR3 nucleotides are TGTGCCAGCAGCTACTATCCAGGGACAGGGGACCACGAGCAGTACTTC.

V is TRBV11-3 and J is TRBJ2-4; D may be TRBD2 (6 bases). Trimming took 6 bases from V and 2 from J, leaving 11 bases between them. The CDR3 is 14 amino acids. Germline V gene sequence: CDR1 SGHNT, CDR2 YENEEA. The DNA for the CDR3 is TGTGCCAGCAGTGACCGGGACTCCAAAAACATTCAGTACTTC. It specifies CASSDRDSKNIQYF.

In the case of this clone: The germline gene is not matched at one end of the junction; a read error may be the cause. The chain employs TRBV7-8 and TRBJ2-1, with 10 bases aligning to TRBD2. The CDR3 is 14 amino acids. Germline CDR1 and CDR2: SGHVS and FQNEAQ. The CDR3 DNA sequence: TGTGCCAGCAGGTTAGCGGGAGGTTACAATGAGCAGTTCTTC. This sequence encodes CASRLAGGYNEQFF.

The genes are TRBV11-2 and TRBJ2-1; D not certain. Trimming left V 2 bases short and J 8 bases short, with 4 bases between. Looked up from germline, CDR1 is SGHAT and CDR2 is FQNNGV. The CDR3 consists of 11 residues. In nucleotides, the CDR3 is TGTGCCAGCAGCTTAAGAGATGAGCAGTTCTTC. It specifies CASSLRDEQFF.

The rearrangement uses TRBV19 and TRBJ1-2, with D uncertain. Germline V gives CDR1 LNHDA, CDR2 SQIVND (reference sequence). This CDR3 contains 13 residues. Trimming cost V 3 bases and J 4 bases, with 9 bases left between them. Here the CDR3 reads CASSMGSLYGYTF. CDR3 DNA: TGTGCCAGTAGTATGGGGTCTCTCTATGGCTACACCTTC.

The chain combines TRBV2 with TRBJ2-1; 14 bases align to TRBD2. Unmatched junction bases numbered 7, after V lost 11 bases and J lost 7 bases. The CDR3 runs to 14 residues. CDR1 is SNHLY and CDR2 is FYNNEI in the germline V gene. As DNA, the CDR3 is TGTGCCTGGATGGGGACTAGCGGGAGTAATGAGCAGTTCTTC. Translation gives CAWMGTSGSNEQFF.

This chain connects TRBV24-1 to TRBJ2-1; D is perhaps TRBD2 (5 bases). Looked up from germline, CDR1 is KGHDR and CDR2 is SFDVKD. This CDR3 has 14 amino acids. Trimming shortened V by 10 bases and J by 0 bases, and 12 bases separated the two germline ends. The CDR3 region is CATSGSPSYNEQFF. The DNA for the CDR3 is TGTGCCACGTCGGGGTCCCCCTCCTACAATGAGCAGTTCTTC.

J is TRBJ2-7 and V is TRBV5-1; no reliable D call. The CDR3 covers 13 residues. Germline V gene lookup returns CDR1 SGHRS and CDR2 YFSETQ. The germline V and J ends were trimmed by 0 bases and 4 bases, with 8 bases remaining between them. The CDR3 loop is CASSLVGLYEQYF. CDR3 nucleotide sequence: TGCGCCAGCAGCTTGGTAGGGTTATACGAGCAGTACTTC. The complete variable domain, with remaining parts taken from reference TRBV5-1 and TRBJ2-7, reads KAGVTQTPRYLIKTRGQQVTLSCSPISGHRSVSWYQQTPGQGLQFLFEYFSETQRNKGNFPGRFSGRQFSNSRSEMNVSTLELGDSALYLCASSLVGLYEQYFGPGTRLTVT.

This chain connects TRBV6-5 to TRBJ1-1; no clear D. V lost 7 bases to trimming and J lost 0 bases, with 15 bases between them. The CDR3 totals 15 residues. In germline, CDR1 is MNHEY, CDR2 SVGAGI. As DNA, the CDR3 is TGTGCCAGCACGGGCAATTCCCTTATGAACACTGAAGCTTTCTTT. Translated: CASTGNSLMNTEAFF.

The chain carries TRBV3-1 (or the pseudogene TRBV3-2) and TRBJ2-3; maybe TRBD2 (6 bases). The CDR3 is made up of 16 amino acids. Germline CDR1 LGHDT, CDR2 YNNKEL (reference sequence). Trimming took 4 bases from V and 0 from J, leaving 14 bases between them. CDR3 region: CASSLLGEVSTDTQYF. The CDR3 DNA sequence: TGTGCCAGCAGCCTCCTAGGGGAGGTTAGCACAGATACGCAGTATTTT.

V is TRBV29-1 and J is TRBJ2-1, with 13 bases lining up with TRBD2. V was pared by 1 base and J by 10 bases, with 10 bases of the junction left unmatched. Germline-derived CDR1 and CDR2 are SQVTM and ANQGSEA. The CDR3 is made up of 16 amino acids. The CDR3 DNA sequence: TGCAGCGTTGAAGGGACTAGCGGGGGTAAAATCGGGGAGCAGTTCTTC. The encoded protein is CSVEGTSGGKIGEQFF.

V gene TRBV5-8 combines with J gene TRBJ1-5; TRBD1 matches at 7 bases. The length of the CDR3 is 15 residues. The V gene end was trimmed by 0 bases and the J gene end by 7 bases; junction bases not matched to a gene: 7. The V gene's germline CDR1 is SGHTS and CDR2 YDEGEE. This CDR3 reads CASSLGRGPAQPQHF. The CDR3 region has the DNA TGTGCCAGCAGCTTGGGGAGGGGGCCTGCGCAGCCCCAGCATTTT.

The rearrangement joins TRBV19 to TRBJ1-5, with TRBD1 identical over 9 bases. The CDR3 covers 15 residues. The germline V gene has CDR1 LNHDA and CDR2 SQIVND (reference sequence). Trimming at V came to 6 bases and at J to 3 bases, leaving 6 bases not matched to a gene. CDR3 loop: CASSLTGGINQPQHF. The CDR3 nucleotides read TGTGCCAGTAGCCTGACAGGGGGTATCAATCAGCCCCAGCATTTT.

The V call is TRBV23-1, the J call TRBJ1-1; D is possibly TRBD1 (6 bases). TRBV23-1 is treated as an ORF (open reading frame) with a function not yet certain. The CDR3 runs to 12 residues. The V gene lost 9 bases and the J gene lost 5 bases, with 13 bases spanning the gap. As DNA, the CDR3 is TGCGCCAGGCGGGGGGGCAGGACTGAAGCTTTCTTT. Amino acids: CARRGGRTEAFF.

The chain couples TRBV5-8 to TRBJ2-5; possible D gene TRBD2, 5 bases. The CDR3 contains 13 residues. Between the trimmed V and J ends, which lost 0 bases and 6 bases, there was a span of 9 bases. Germline CDR1 reads SGHTS; CDR2 reads YDEGEE. CDR3 bases: TGTGCCAGCAGCTTGGCTAGCAGGCAGACCCAGTACTTC. It translates to CASSLASRQTQYF.

The V and J genes are TRBV7-2 and TRBJ1-1, with TRBD1 identical over 7 bases. V shed 5 bases, J shed 0 bases, and the junction held 3 bases outside the gene matches. The CDR3 spans 14 residues. In germline, CDR1 is SGHTA, CDR2 FQGNSA. CDR3 sequence (DNA): TGTGCCAGCAGCAGAGGACAGGTGAACACTGAAGCTTTCTTT. This codes for CASSRGQVNTEAFF.

The rearrangement joins TRBV5-5 to TRBJ1-6; weak D call: TRBD1 (5 bases). Deletions cut 4 bases from V and 7 bases from J, with 15 bases between. This CDR3 is 15 amino acids long. CDR1 SGHKS and CDR2 YYEKEE come from the germline V gene (reference sequence). The CDR3 is CASSLLGTVNSPLHF. In DNA, the CDR3 is TGTGCCAGCAGCCTTCTGGGGACGGTAAATTCACCCCTCCACTTT.